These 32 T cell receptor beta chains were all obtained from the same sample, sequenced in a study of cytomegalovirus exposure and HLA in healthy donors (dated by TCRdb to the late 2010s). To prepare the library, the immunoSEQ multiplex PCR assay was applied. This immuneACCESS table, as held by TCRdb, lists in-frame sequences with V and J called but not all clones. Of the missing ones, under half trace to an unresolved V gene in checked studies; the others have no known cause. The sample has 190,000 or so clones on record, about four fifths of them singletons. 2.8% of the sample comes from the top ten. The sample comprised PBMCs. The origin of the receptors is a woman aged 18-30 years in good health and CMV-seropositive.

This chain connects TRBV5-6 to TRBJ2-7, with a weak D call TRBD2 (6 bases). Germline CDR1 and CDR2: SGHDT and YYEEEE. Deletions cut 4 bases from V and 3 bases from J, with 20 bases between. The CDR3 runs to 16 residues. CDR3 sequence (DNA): TGTGCCAGCAGCAACGACGGGGGTTCTGGAGACTACGAGCAGTACTTC. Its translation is CASSNDGGSGDYEQYF.

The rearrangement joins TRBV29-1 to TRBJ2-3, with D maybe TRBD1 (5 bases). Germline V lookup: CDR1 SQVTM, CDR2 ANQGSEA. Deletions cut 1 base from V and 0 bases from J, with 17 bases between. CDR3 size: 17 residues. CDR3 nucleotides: TGCAGCGTTGAAGCCCCGCAGGACACCTCTAGCACAGATACGCAGTATTTT. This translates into CSVEAPQDTSSTDTQYF.

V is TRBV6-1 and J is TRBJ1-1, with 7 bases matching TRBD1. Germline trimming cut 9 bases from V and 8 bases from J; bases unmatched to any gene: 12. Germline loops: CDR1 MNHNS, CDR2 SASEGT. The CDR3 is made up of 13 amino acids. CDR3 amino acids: CASLQGQLSEAFF. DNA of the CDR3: TGTGCCAGTTTACAGGGACAGCTCTCCGAAGCTTTCTTT.

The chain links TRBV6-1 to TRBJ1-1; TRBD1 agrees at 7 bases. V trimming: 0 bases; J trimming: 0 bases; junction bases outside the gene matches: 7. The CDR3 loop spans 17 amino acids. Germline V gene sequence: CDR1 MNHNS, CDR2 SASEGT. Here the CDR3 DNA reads TGTGCCAGCAGTGAAGCGCGGCAGGGGGAGTTGAACACTGAAGCTTTCTTT. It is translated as CASSEARQGELNTEAFF.

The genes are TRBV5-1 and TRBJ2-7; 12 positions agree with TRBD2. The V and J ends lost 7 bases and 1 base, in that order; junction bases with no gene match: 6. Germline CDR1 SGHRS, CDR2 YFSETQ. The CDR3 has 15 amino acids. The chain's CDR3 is CASRRLAGESYEQYF. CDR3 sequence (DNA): TGCGCCAGCCGTCGACTAGCGGGGGAGTCCTACGAGCAGTACTTC.

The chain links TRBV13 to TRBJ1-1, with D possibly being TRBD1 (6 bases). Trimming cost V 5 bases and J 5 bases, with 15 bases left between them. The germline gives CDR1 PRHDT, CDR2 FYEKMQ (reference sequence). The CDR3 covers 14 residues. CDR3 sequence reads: CASSGGAGRTEAFF. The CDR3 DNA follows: TGTGCCAGCAGCGGGGGCGCCGGGCGTACTGAAGCTTTCTTT.

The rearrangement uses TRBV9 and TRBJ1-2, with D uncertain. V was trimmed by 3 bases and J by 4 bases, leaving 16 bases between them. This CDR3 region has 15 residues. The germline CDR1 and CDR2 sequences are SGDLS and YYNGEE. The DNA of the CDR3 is TGTGCCAGCAGCGGCCGACGGGAGGATCCCTATGGCTACACCTTC. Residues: CASSGRREDPYGYTF.

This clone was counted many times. CDR3 sequence (DNA): TGTGCCAGTAGTTTCCGGGACAGGGGAGAGACCCAGTACTTC. Encoded protein: CASSFRDRGETQYF. The V and J genes are TRBV19 and TRBJ2-5, with TRBD1 matching 10 bases. Germline loops: CDR1 LNHDA, CDR2 SQIVND (reference sequence). This CDR3 comprises 14 residues. V shed 5 bases and J 4 bases; nucleotides not matched to a gene: 4.

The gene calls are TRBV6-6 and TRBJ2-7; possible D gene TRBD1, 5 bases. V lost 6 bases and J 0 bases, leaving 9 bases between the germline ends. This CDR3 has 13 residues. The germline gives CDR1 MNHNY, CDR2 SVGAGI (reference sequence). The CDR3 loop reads CASSPTASYEQYF. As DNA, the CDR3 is TGTGCCAGCAGCCCGACAGCCTCCTACGAGCAGTACTTC.

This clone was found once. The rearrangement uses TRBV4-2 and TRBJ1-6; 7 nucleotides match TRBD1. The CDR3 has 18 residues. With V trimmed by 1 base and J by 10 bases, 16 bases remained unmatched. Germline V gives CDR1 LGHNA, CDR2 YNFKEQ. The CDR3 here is CASSQGSAGQVKNSPLHF. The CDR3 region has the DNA TGTGCCAGCAGCCAAGGGTCTGCAGGACAGGTAAAGAACTCACCCCTCCACTTT.

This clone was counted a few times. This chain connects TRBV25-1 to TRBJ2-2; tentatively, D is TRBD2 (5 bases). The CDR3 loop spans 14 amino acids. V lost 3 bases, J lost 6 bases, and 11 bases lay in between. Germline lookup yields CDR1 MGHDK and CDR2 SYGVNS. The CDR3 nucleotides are TGTGCCAGCAGTGAGTTTAACGGGGCCGGGGAGCTGTTTTTT. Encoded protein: CASSEFNGAGELFF.

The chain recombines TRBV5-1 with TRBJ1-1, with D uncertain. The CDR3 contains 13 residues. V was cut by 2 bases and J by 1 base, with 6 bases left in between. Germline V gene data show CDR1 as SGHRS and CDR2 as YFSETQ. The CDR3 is CASSLGANTEAFF. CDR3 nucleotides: TGCGCCAGCAGCTTAGGAGCGAACACTGAAGCTTTCTTT.

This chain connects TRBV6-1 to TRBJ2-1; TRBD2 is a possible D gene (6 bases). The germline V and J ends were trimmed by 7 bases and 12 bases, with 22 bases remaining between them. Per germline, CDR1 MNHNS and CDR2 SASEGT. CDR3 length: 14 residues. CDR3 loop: CASTPEGVGWLQFF. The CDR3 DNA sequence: TGTGCCAGCACCCCGGAGGGAGTAGGGTGGTTGCAGTTCTTC.

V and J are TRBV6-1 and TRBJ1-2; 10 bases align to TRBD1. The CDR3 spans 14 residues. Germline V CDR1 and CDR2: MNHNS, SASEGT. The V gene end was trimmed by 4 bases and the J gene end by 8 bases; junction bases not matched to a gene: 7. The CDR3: CASSGTGTGEGYTF. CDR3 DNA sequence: TGTGCCAGCAGTGGCACCGGGACAGGGGAGGGCTACACCTTC.

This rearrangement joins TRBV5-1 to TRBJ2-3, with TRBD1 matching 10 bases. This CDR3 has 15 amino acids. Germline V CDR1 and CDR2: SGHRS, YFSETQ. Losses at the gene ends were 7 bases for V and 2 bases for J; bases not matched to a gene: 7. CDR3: CASDPGQGNTDTQYF. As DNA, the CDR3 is TGCGCCAGCGACCCGGGACAGGGGAACACAGATACGCAGTATTTT. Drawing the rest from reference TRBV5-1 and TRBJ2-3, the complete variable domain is KAGVTQTPRYLIKTRGQQVTLSCSPISGHRSVSWYQQTPGQGLQFLFEYFSETQRNKGNFPGRFSGRQFSNSRSEMNVSTLELGDSALYLCASDPGQGNTDTQYFGPGTRLTVL.

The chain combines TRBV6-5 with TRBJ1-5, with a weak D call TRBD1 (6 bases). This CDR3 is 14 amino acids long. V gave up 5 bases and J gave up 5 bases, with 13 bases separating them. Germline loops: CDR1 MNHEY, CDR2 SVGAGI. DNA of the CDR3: TGTGCCAGCAGTCAATGGGGGCCCGATCAGCCCCAGCATTTT. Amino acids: CASSQWGPDQPQHF.

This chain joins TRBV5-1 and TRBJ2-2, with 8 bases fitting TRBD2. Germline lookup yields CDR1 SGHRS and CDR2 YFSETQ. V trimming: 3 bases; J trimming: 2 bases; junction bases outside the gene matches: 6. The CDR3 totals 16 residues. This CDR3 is CASSSIAGFNTGELFF. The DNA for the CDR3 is TGCGCCAGCAGCTCGATAGCGGGATTCAACACCGGGGAGCTGTTTTTT. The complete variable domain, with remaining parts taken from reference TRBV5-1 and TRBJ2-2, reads KAGVTQTPRYLIKTRGQQVTLSCSPISGHRSVSWYQQTPGQGLQFLFEYFSETQRNKGNFPGRFSGRQFSNSRSEMNVSTLELGDSALYLCASSSIAGFNTGELFFGEGSRLTVL.

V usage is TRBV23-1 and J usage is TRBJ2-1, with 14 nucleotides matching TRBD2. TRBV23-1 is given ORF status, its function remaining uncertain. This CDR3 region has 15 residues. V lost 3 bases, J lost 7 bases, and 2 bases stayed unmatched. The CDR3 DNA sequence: TGCGCCAGCAGTCAGGGACTAGCGGGGGATAATGAGCAGTTCTTC. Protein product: CASSQGLAGDNEQFF.

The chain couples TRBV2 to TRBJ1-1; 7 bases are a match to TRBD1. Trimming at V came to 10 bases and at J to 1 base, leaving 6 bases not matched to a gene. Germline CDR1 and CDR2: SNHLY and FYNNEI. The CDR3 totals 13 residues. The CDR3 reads CATKDRKNTEAFF. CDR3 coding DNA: TGTGCCACCAAGGACAGGAAGAACACTGAAGCTTTCTTT.

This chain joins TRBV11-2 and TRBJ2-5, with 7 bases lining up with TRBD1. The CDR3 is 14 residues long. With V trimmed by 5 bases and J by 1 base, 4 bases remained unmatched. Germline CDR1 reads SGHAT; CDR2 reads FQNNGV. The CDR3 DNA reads TGTGCCAGCAGCGGAACAGGGGTCCAAGAGACCCAGTACTTC. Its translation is CASSGTGVQETQYF.

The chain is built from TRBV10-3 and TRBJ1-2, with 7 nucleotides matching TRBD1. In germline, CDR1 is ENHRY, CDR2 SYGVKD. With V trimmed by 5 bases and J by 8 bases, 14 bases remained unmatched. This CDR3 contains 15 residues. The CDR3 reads CAISQRDGPGGGYTF. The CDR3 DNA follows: TGTGCCATCAGTCAAAGGGACGGGCCAGGGGGAGGCTACACCTTC.

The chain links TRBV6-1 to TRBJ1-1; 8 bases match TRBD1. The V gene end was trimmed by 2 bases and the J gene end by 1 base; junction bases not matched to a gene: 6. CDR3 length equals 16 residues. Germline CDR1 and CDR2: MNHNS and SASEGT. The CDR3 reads CASSERTGPGNTEAFF. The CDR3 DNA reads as TGTGCCAGCAGTGAAAGGACAGGGCCGGGGAACACTGAAGCTTTCTTT.

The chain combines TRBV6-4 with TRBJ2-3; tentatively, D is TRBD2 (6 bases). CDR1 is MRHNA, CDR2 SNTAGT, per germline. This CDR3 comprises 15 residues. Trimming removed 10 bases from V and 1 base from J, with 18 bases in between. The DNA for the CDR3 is TGTGCCACCCAGGGTGCGGGGCGACGCACAGATACGCAGTATTTT. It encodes CATQGAGRRTDTQYF.

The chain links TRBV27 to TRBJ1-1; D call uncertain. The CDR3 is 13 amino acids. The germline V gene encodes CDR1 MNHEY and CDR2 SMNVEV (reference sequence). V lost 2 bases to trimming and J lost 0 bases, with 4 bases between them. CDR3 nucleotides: TGTGCCAGCAGTTTACACTTGAACACTGAAGCTTTCTTT. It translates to CASSLHLNTEAFF.

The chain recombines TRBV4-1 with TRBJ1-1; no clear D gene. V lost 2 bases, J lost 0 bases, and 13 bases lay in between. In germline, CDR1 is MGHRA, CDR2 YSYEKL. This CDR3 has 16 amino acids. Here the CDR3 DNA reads TGCGCCAGCAGCCAAAGACTCCGGGTCATGAACACTGAAGCTTTCTTT. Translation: CASSQRLRVMNTEAFF.

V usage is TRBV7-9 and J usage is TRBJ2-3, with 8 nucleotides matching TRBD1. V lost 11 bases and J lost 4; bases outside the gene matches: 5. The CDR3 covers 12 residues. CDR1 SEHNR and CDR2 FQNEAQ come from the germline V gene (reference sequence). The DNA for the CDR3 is TGTGCCGGCTCAGGGGGCCCAGATACGCAGTATTTT. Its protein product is CAGSGGPDTQYF.

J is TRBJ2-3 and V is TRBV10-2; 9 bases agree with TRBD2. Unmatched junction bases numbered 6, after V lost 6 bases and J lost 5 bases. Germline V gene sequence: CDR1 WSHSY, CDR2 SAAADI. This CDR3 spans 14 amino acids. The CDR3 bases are TGCGCCAGCAGACCAGCGGGGGGCAAAGATACGCAGTATTTT. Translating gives CASRPAGGKDTQYF.

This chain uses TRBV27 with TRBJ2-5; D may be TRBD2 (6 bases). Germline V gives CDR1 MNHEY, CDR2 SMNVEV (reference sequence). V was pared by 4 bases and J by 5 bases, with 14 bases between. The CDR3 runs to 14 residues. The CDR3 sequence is CASSSGLWGETQYF. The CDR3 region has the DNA TGTGCCAGCAGTTCGGGACTGTGGGGGGAGACCCAGTACTTC.

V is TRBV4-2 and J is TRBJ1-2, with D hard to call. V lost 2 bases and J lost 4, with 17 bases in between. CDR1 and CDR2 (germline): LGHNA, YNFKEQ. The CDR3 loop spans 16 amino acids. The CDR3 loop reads CASSQNQVEGAYGYTF. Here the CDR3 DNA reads TGTGCCAGCAGCCAAAACCAGGTAGAGGGAGCCTATGGCTACACCTTC.

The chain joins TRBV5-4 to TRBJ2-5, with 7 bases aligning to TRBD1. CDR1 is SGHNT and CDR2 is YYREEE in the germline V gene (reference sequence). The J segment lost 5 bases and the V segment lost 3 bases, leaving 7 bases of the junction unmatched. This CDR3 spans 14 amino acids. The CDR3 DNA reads TGTGCCAGCAGCTCCGCCGGGACAGCGGAGACCCAGTACTTC. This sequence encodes CASSSAGTAETQYF.

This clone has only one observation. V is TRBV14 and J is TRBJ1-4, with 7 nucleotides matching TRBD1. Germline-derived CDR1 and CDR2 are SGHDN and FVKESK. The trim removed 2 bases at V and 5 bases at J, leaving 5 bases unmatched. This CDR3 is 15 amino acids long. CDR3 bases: TGTGCCAGCAGCCAACGCGACAGGGTCAATGAAAAACTGTTTTTT. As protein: CASSQRDRVNEKLFF.

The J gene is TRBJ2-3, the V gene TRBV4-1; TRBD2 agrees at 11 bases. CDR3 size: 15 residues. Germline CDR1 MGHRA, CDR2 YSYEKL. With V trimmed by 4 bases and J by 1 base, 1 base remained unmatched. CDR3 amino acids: CASSLAGGGTDTQYF. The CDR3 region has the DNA TGCGCCAGCAGCCTAGCGGGGGGGGGCACAGATACGCAGTATTTT.